These T cell receptor beta chains were read from a single sample in a study of vaccination and CD4 T cells after COVID-19. Antigens of these TCRs are unknown. TCRdb re-analysed the PCR reads in MiXCR, keeping a single row per CDR3 protein. This table has some 9,500 distinct CDR3 sequences, 65% to 70% appearing once. The material sequenced was CD4+ T cells from blood, cultured in vitro, taken before SARS-CoV-2 vaccination. Source of these receptors: a human donor who had recovered from COVID-19. Each CDR3 is given with its conserved first and last residue. A D gene is named only where the DNA matches it firmly. Size is stated for part of the rows, as once, few or many counts, or as a class when the clone is expanded.

NA TRBJ2-7 TRBD1 TRBV7-9 CASSYIGQGTYEQYF TGTGCCAGCAGCTATATTGGACAGGGGACTTACGAGCAGTACTTC
NA TRBJ1-1 NA TRBV19 CASSIGIRGAPNEAFF TGTGCCAGTAGTATAGGGATTCGAGGAGCTCCTAATGAAGCTTTCTTT
NA TRBJ2-7 TRBD1 TRBV6-1 CASSESLTGGFYEQYF TGTGCCAGCAGTGAGTCCCTGACAGGGGGGTTCTACGAGCAGTACTTC
NA TRBJ1-5 NA TRBV6-2/TRBV6-3 CAANWGNQPQHF TGTGCCGCCAACTGGGGAAATCAGCCCCAGCATTTT
NA TRBJ1-2 NA TRBV20-1 CSARVLGQFLYGYTF TGCAGTGCTAGAGTCCTAGGACAGTTTCTCTATGGCTACACCTTC
few TRBJ2-5 NA TRBV20-1 CSAPDQSVKLGGNQETQYF TGCAGTGCCCCCGACCAATCGGTAAAACTAGGGGGGAACCAAGAGACCCAGTACTTC
NA TRBJ2-5 NA TRBV12-3/TRBV12-4 CASRRSETQYF TGTGCCAGCAGGCGGAGTGAGACCCAGTACTTC
NA TRBJ2-2 NA TRBV11-2 CASLSMRGPRWELFF TGTGCCAGCCTCAGCATGAGGGGCCCCCGATGGGAGCTGTTTTTT
once TRBJ2-5 TRBD2 TRBV24-1 CATSDSIAGGQETQYF TGTGCCACCAGTGACTCAATAGCGGGTGGGCAGGAGACCCAGTACTTC
NA TRBJ1-2 NA TRBV29-1 CSVAGHNYGYTF TGCAGCGTTGCGGGACATAACTATGGCTACACCTTC
NA TRBJ2-7 NA TRBV20-1 CSARSFGGGSSAGRYEQYF TGCAGTGCTAGATCGTTCGGCGGAGGGTCATCTGCGGGGCGCTACGAGCAGTACTTC
NA TRBJ2-3 TRBD2 TRBV28 CASSANSGTTDTQYF TGTGCCAGCAGCGCAAATAGCGGGACCACAGATACGCAGTATTTT
NA TRBJ2-7 TRBD1 TRBV10-3 CAISDDRGFSYEQYF TGTGCCATCAGTGATGACAGGGGCTTCTCCTACGAGCAGTACTTC
NA TRBJ1-1 NA TRBV10-1 CASRVGGVMNTEAFF TGCGCCAGCCGAGTCGGTGGGGTCATGAACACTGAAGCTTTCTTT
NA TRBJ2-7 NA TRBV6-1 CASTSPEAAYEQYF TGTGCCAGCACCTCCCCGGAGGCTGCCTACGAGCAGTACTTC
NA TRBJ1-5 TRBD1 TRBV20-1 CSARTGTGGFRPQHF TGCAGTGCTAGGACCGGGACAGGGGGCTTTCGGCCCCAGCATTTT
NA TRBJ2-5 TRBD1 TRBV6-1 CASVDRDLGETQYF TGTGCCAGCGTTGACAGGGATCTTGGGGAGACCCAGTACTTC
NA TRBJ1-5 NA TRBV19 CASSSRQVSNQPQHF TGTGCCAGTAGTTCTCGACAGGTGAGCAATCAGCCCCAGCATTTT
NA TRBJ1-2 NA TRBV10-3 CAISEWLGMDYTF TGTGCCATCAGTGAGTGGCTGGGGATGGACTACACCTTC
few TRBJ1-5 NA TRBV2 CASSDVLSNQPQHF TGTGCCAGCAGTGACGTCCTTAGCAATCAGCCCCAGCATTTT
NA TRBJ2-6 NA TRBV25-1 CASSAKDNYSGANVLTF TGTGCCAGCAGTGCGAAGGACAACTACTCTGGGGCCAACGTCCTGACTTTC
NA TRBJ2-3 NA TRBV27 CASRNLGDTQYF TGTGCCAGCAGAAATCTCGGGGATACGCAGTATTTT
NA TRBJ2-5 NA TRBV6-2/TRBV6-3 CASSKDRGAKETQYF TGTGCCAGCAGTAAGGACAGAGGAGCTAAAGAGACCCAGTACTTC
NA TRBJ2-3 TRBD2 TRBV20-1 CSASSGLTDTQYF TGCAGTGCTTCTAGCGGACTCACAGATACGCAGTATTTT
NA TRBJ2-2 NA TRBV10-3 CAISESPGQNTGELFF TGTGCCATCAGTGAGTCTCCGGGACAGAACACCGGGGAGCTGTTTTTT
NA TRBJ1-1 TRBD1 TRBV6-1 CASSEEVSGGETEAFF TGTGCCAGCAGTGAAGAAGTATCAGGGGGCGAAACTGAAGCTTTCTTT
NA TRBJ2-5 NA TRBV15 CATSRDRSTSETQYF TGTGCCACCAGCAGAGATCGTTCCACTAGTGAGACCCAGTACTTC
NA TRBJ1-1 NA TRBV4-3 CASSQDKTGPQAFF TGCGCCAGCAGCCAAGATAAGACAGGCCCGCAGGCTTTCTTT
NA TRBJ2-3 TRBD2 TRBV20-1 CSARRIGGSPDTQYF TGCAGTGCTAGAAGGATCGGCGGGAGTCCAGATACGCAGTATTTT